This paragraph reports one T cell receptor (beta chain). Sampled 1 year posttransplant, controls received myeloablative marrow transplants, methotrexate and a calcineurin inhibitor. This record comes from a study of T cells after posttransplantation cyclophosphamide. The J segment lost 3 bases and the V segment lost 7 bases, leaving 6 bases of the junction unmatched. Germline lookup yields CDR1 MDHEN and CDR2 SYDVKM. The CDR3 extends over 13 amino acids. The protocol was immunoSEQ multiplex PCR, while the TCRdb copy is restricted to in-frame clones and leaves out a portion. The sample consists of about 16,000 clones, 85% of them appearing once.

The sample consisted of PBMCs, taken after allogeneic stem cell transplant with calcineurin inhibitor and methotrexate. This sequence was found in a female patient aged 18 to 35 who received an allogeneic stem cell transplant from an unrelated donor, was CMV-positive, and had acute and chronic GVHD. Some T cells may have come from the graft donor. V and J are TRBV28 and TRBJ2-7, with TRBD1 matching over 7 bases. The CDR3 region has the DNA TGTGCCAGCAAGACCACAGGGGACTACGAGCAGTACTTC. Encoded protein: CASKTTGDYEQYF.